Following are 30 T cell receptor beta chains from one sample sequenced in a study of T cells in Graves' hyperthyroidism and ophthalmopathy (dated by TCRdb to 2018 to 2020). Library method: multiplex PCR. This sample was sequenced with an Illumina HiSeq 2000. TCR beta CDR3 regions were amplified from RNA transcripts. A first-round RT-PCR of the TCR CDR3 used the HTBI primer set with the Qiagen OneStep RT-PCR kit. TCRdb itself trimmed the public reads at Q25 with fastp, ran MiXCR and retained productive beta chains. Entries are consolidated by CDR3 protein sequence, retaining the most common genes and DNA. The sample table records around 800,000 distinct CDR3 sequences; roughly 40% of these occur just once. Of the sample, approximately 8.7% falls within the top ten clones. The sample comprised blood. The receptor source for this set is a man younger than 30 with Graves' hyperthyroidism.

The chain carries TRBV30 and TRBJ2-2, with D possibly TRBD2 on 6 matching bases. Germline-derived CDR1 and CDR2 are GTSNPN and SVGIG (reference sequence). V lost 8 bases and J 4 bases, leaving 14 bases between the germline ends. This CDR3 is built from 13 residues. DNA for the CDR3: TGTGCCAATAGCGGCGTCTTCACCGGGGAGCTGTTTTTT. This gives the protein CANSGVFTGELFF.

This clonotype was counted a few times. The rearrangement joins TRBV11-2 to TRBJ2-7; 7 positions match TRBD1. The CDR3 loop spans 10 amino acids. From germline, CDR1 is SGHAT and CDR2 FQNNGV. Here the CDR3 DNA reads TGTGCTCTAGGGGGCCACGAGCAGTACTTC. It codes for CALGGHEQYF.

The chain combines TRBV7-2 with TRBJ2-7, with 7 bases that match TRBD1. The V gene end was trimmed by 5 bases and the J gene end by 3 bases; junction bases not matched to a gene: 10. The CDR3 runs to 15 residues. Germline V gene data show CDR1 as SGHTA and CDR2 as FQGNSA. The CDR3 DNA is TGTGCCAGCAGCCTTATGCGGACAGGAGGCTACGAGCAGTACTTC. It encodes CASSLMRTGGYEQYF.

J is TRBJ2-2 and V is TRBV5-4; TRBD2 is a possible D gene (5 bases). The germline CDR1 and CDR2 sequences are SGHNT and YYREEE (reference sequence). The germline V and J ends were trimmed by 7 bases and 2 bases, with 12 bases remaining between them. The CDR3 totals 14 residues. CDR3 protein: CASGIRGNTGELFF. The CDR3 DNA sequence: TGTGCCAGCGGAATCCGGGGAAACACCGGGGAGCTGTTTTTT.

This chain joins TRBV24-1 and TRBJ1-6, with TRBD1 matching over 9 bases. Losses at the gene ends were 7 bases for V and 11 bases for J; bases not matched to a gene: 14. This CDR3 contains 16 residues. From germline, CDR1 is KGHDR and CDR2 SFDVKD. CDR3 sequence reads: CATSDRDRAAGTPLHF. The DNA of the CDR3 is TGTGCCACCAGCGACCGGGACAGGGCGGCCGGGACACCCCTCCACTTT.

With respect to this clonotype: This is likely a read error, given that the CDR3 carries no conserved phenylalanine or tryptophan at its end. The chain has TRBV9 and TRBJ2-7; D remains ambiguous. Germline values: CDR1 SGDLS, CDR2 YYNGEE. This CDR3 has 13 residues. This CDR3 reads CASSHAESYEQYL. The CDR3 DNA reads TGCGCCAGCAGCCATGCCGAATCCTACGAGCAGTACCTC.

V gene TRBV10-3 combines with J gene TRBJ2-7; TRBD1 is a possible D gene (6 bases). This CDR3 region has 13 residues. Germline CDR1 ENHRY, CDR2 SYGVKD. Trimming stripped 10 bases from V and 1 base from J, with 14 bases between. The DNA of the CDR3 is TGTGCCAGCGAGGCAGGGGCGTCCTACGAGCAGTACTTC. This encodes CASEAGASYEQYF.

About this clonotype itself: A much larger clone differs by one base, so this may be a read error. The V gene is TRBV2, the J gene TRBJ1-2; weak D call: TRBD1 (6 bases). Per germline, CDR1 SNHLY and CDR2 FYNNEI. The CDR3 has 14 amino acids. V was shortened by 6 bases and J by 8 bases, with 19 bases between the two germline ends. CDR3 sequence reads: CASSPTRTARGYTF. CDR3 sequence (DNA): TGTGCCAGCAGCCCGACCCGGACAGCCCGAGGCTACACCTTC.

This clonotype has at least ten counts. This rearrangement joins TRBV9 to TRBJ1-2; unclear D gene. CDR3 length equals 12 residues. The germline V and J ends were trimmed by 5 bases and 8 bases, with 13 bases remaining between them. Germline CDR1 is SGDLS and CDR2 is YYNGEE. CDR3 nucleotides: TGTGCCAGCAGTCAAAACGCCGGCGGCTACACCTTC. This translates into CASSQNAGGYTF.

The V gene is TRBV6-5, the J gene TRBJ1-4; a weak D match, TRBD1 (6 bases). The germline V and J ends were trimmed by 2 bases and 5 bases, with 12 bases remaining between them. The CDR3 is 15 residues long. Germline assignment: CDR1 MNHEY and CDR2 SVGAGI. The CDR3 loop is CASSYQDRTNEKLFF. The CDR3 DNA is TGTGCCAGCAGTTACCAGGACAGAACCAATGAAAAACTGTTTTTT.

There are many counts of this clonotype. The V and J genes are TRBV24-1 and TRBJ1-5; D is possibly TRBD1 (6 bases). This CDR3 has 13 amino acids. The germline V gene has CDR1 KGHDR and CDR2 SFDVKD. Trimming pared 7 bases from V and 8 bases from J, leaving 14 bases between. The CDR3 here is CATRAGDLEPQHF. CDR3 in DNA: TGTGCCACCAGAGCAGGGGATTTGGAGCCCCAGCATTTT.

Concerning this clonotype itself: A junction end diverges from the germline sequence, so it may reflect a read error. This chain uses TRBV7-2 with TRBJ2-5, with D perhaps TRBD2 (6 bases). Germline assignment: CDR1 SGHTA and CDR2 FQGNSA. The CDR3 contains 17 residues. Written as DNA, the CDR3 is TGCGCCAGCAGCCAAGTCGGGCGGGGCGAAGCCCAAGAGACCCAGTACTTC. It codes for CASSQVGRGEAQETQYF.

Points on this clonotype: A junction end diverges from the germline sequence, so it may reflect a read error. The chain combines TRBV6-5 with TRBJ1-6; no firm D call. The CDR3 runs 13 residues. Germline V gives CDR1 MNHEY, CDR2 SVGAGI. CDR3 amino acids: CTSSLQPGSPLHF. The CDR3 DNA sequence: TGTACCAGCAGCCTCCAACCTGGGTCACCCCTCCACTTT.

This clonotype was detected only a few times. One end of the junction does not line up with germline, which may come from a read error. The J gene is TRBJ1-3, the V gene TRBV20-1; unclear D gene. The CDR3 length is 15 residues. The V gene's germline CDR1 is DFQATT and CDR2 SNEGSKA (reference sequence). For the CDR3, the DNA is TGCAGTGCTAGAGATCATGGCATCTCTGGCAACACCATATATTTT. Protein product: CSARDHGISGNTIYF.

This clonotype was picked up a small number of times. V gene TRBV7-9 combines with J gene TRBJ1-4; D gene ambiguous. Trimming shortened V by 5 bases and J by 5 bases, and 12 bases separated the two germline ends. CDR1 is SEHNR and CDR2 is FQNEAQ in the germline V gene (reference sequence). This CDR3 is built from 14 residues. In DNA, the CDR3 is TGTGCCAGCAGCCAAGGACCCAACAATGAAAAACTGTTTTTT. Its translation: CASSQGPNNEKLFF.

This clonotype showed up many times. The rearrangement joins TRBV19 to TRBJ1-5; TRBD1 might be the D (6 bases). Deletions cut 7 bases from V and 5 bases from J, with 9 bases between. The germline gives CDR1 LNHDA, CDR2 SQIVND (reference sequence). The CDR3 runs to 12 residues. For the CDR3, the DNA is TGTGCCAGTAAGGGGGGGGATCAGCCCCAGCATTTT. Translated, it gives CASKGGDQPQHF.

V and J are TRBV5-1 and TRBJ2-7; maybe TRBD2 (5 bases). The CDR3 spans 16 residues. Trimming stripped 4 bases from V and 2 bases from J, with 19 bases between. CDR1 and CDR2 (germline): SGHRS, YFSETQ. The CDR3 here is CASSPERVGRTYEQYF. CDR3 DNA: TGCGCCAGCAGCCCCGAGAGGGTCGGTAGAACCTACGAGCAGTACTTC.

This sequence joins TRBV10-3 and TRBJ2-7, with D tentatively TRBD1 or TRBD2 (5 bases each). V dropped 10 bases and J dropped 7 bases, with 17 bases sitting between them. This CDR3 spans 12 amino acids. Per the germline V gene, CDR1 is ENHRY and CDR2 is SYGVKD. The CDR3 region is CASRDDPAEQYF. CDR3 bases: TGTGCCAGCAGGGACGACCCGGCGGAGCAGTACTTC.

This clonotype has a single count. The CDR3 protein is CASSLRGSNTIYF. The CDR3 DNA reads as TGCGCCAGCAGCTTGAGGGGATCAAACACCATATATTTT. V is TRBV5-1 and J is TRBJ1-3; tentatively, D is TRBD1 (5 bases). The CDR3 sequence is 13 residues long. CDR1 and CDR2 from the germline V gene are SGHRS and YFSETQ. V dropped 1 base and J dropped 6 bases, with 8 bases sitting between them.

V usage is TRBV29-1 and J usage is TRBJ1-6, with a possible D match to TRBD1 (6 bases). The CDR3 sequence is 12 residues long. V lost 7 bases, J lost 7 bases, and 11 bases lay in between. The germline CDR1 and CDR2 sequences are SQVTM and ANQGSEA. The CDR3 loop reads CSADTGNSPLHF. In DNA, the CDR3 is TGCAGCGCTGATACAGGGAATTCACCCCTCCACTTT.

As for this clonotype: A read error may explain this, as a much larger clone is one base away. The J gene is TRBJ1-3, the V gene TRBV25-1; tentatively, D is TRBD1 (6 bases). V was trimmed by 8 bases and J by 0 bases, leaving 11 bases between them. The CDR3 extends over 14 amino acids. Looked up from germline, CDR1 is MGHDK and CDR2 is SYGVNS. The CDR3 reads CASRGDNSGNTIYF. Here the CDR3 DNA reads TGTGCCAGCCGGGGGGACAACTCTGGAAACACCATATATTTT.

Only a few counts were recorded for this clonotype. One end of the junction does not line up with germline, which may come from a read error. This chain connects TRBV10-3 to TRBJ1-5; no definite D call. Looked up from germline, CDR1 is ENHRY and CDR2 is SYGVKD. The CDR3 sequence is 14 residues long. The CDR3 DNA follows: TGTGCCAGCAGTGTCGGGAATTTCAATCAGCCCCAGCATTTT. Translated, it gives CASSVGNFNQPQHF.

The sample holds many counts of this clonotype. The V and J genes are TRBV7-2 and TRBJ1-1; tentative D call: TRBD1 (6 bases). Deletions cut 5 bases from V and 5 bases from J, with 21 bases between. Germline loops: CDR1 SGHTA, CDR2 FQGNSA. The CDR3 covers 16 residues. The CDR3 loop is CASSLSAQGRWTEAFF. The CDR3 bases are TGTGCCAGCAGCCTATCGGCGCAGGGGCGGTGGACTGAAGCTTTCTTT.

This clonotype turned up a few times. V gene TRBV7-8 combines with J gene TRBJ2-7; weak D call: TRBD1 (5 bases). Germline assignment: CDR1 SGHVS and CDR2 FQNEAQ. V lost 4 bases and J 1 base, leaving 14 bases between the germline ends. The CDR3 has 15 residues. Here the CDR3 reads CASSSPNQGSYEQYF. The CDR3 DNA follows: TGTGCCAGCAGCTCCCCCAATCAGGGATCCTACGAGCAGTACTTC.

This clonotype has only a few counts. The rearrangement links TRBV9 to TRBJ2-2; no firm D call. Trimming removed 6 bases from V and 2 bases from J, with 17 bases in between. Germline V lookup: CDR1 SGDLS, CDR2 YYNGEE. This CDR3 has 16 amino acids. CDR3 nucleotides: TGTGCCAGCACCGTTGGGTCCCACCTTAACACCGGGGAGCTGTTTTTT. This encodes CASTVGSHLNTGELFF.

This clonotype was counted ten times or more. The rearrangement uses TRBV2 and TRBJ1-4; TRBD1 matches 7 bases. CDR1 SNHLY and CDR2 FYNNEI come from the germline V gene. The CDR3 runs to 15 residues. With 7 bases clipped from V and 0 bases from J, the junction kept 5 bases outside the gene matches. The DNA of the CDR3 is TGTGCCAGCAAGGGGGCTTGGGCAACTAATGAAAAACTGTTTTTT. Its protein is CASKGAWATNEKLFF.

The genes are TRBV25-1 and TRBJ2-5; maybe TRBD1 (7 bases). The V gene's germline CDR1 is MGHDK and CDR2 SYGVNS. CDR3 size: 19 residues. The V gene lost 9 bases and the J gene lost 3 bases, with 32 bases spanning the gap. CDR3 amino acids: CASSPQGGVRGKSKETQYF. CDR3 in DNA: TGTGCCAGTAGTCCCCAGGGCGGGGTCAGGGGGAAATCCAAAGAGACCCAGTACTTC. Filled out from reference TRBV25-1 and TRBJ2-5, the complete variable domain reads EADIYQTPRYLVIGTGKKITLECSQTMGHDKMYWYQQDPGMELHLIHYSYGVNSTEKGDLSSESTVSRIRTEHFPLTLESARPSHTSQYLCASSPQGGVRGKSKETQYFGPGTRLLVL.

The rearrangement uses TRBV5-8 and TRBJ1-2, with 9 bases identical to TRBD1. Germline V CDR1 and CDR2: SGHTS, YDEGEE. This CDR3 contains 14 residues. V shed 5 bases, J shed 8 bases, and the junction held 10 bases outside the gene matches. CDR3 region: CASSRPGQGGGYTF. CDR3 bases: TGTGCCAGCAGTCGTCCGGGACAGGGAGGAGGCTACACCTTC.

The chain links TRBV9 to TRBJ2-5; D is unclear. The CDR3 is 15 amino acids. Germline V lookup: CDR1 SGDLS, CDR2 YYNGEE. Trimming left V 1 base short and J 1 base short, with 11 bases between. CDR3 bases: TGTGCCAGCAGCGTAAGTGGAAACTTCCAAGAGACCCAGTACTTC. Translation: CASSVSGNFQETQYF.

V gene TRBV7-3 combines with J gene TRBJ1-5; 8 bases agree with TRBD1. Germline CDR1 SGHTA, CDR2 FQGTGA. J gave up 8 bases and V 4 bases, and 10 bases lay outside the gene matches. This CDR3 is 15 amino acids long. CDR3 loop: CASSCPGDRREPQHF. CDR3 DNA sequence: TGTGCCAGCAGCTGTCCCGGGGACAGGCGGGAGCCCCAGCATTTT.